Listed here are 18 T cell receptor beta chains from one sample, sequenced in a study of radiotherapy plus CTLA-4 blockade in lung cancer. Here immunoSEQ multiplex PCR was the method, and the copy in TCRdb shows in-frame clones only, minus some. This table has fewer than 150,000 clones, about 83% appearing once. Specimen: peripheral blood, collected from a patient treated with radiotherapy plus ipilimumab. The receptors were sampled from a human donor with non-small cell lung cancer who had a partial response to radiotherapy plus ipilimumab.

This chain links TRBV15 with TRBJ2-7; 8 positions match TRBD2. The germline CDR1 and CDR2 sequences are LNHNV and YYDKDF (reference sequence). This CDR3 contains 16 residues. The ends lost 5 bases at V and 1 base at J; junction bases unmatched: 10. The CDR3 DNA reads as TGTGCCACCAGCGGAACAAAAGCGGGAGATTCCTACGAGCAGTACTTC. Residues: CATSGTKAGDSYEQYF.

This chain's CDR3 is CASSPGVVLNYGYTF. Here the CDR3 DNA reads TGTGCCAGCAGCCCCGGAGTCGTACTAAACTATGGCTACACCTTC. The V and J genes are TRBV5-4 and TRBJ1-2; D remains unclear. This CDR3 has 15 amino acids. The V gene lost 4 bases and the J gene lost 2 bases, with 15 bases spanning the gap. Germline assignment: CDR1 SGHNT and CDR2 YYREEE (reference sequence). The complete variable domain, with remaining parts taken from reference TRBV5-4 and TRBJ1-2, reads ETGVTQSPTHLIKTRGQQVTLRCSSQSGHNTVSWYQQALGQGPQFIFQYYREEENGRGNFPPRFSGLQFPNYSSELNVNALELDDSALYLCASSPGVVLNYGYTFGSGTRLTVV.

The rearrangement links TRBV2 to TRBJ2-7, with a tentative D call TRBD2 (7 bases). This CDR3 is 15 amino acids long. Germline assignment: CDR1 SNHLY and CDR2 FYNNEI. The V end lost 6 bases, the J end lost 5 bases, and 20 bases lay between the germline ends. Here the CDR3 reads CASRWRMGGGHEQYF. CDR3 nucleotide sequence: TGTGCCAGCAGGTGGCGAATGGGGGGGGGCCACGAGCAGTACTTC.

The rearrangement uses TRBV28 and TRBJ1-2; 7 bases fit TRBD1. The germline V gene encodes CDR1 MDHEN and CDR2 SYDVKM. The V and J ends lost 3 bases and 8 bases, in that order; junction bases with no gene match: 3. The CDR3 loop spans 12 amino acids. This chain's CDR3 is CASSLTGQGYTF. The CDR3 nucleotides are TGTGCCAGCAGTTTGACAGGGCAAGGCTACACCTTC.

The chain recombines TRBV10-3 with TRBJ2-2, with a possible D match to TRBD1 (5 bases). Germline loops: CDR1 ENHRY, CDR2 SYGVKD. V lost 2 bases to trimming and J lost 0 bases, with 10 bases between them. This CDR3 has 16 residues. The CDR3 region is CAISELRETNTGELFF. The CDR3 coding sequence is TGTGCCATCAGTGAGCTCAGGGAAACGAACACCGGGGAGCTGTTTTTT.

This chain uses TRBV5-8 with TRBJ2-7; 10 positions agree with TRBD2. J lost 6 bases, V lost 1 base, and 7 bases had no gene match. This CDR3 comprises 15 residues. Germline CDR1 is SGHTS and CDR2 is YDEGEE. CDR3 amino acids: CASSLRGRLAGEQYF. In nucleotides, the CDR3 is TGTGCCAGCAGCTTGCGGGGACGACTAGCGGGCGAGCAGTACTTC. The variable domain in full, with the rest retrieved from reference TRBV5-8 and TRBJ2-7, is EAGVTQSPTHLIKTRGQQATLRCSPISGHTSVYWYQQALGLGLQFLLWYDEGEERNRGNFPPRFSGRQFPNYSSELNVNALELEDSALYLCASSLRGRLAGEQYFGPGTRLTVT.

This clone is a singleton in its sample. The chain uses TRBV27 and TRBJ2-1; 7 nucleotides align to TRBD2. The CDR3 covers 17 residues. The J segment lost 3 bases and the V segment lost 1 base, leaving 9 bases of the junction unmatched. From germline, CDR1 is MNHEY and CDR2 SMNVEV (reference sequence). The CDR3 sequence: CASSLWKSGKSYNEQFF. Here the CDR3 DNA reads TGTGCCAGCAGTTTATGGAAGAGCGGGAAGAGCTACAATGAGCAGTTCTTC.

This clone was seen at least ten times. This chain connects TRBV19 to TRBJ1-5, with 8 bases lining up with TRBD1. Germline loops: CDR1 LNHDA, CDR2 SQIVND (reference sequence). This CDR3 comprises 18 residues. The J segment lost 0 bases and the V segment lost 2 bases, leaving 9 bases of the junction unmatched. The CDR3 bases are TGTGCCAGTAGTATACCGACAGGGGCCTCGTATAGCAATCAGCCCCAGCATTTT. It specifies CASSIPTGASYSNQPQHF.

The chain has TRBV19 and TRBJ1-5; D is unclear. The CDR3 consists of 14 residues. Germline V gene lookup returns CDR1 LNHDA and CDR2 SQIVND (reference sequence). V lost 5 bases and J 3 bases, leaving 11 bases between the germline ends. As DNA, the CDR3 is TGTGCCAGTAGTTTCGGGAGGGCCAATCAGCCCCAGCATTTT. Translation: CASSFGRANQPQHF.

The CDR3 nucleotides are TGTGCCAGCAGTCGAACCGGGACAGGGCCTGGGGGTCTCCAAGAGACCCAGTACTTC. It translates to CASSRTGTGPGGLQETQYF. The chain carries TRBV28 and TRBJ2-5; 9 bases agree with TRBD1. The CDR3 loop spans 19 amino acids. Unmatched junction bases numbered 17, after V lost 5 bases and J lost 1 base. Germline V gene lookup returns CDR1 MDHEN and CDR2 SYDVKM.

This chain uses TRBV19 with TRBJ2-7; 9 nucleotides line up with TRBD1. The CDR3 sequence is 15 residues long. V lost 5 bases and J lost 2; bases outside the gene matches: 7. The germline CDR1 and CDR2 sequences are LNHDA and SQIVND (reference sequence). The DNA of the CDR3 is TGTGCCAGTAGTGATCCGGGACAGGGAACCTACGAGCAGTACTTC. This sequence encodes CASSDPGQGTYEQYF.

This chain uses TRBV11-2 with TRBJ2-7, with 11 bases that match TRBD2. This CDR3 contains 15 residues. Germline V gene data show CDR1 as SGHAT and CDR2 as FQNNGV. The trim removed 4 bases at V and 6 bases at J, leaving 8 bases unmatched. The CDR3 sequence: CASSSTSGSLTEQYF. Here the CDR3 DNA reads TGTGCCAGCAGCTCCACTAGCGGGAGTCTAACCGAGCAGTACTTC.

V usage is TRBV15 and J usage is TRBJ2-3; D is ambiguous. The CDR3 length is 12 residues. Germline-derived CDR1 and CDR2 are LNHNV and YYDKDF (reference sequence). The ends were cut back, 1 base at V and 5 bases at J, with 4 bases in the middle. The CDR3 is CATSRARDTQYF. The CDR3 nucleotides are TGTGCCACCAGCAGAGCTCGAGATACGCAGTATTTT.

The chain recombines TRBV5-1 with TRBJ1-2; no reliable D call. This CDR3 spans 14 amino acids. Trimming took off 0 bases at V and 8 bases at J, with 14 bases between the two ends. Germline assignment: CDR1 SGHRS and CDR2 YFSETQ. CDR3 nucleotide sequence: TGCGCCAGCAGCTTGGGGAATGAAAGAGGGGGCTACACCTTC. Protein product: CASSLGNERGGYTF.

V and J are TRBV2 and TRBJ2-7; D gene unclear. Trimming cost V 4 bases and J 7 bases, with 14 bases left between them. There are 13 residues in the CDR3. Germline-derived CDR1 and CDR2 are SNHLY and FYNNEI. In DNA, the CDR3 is TGTGCCAGCAGTGGCCTAGACCCTTGGGAGCAGTACGTC. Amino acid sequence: CASSGLDPWEQYV.

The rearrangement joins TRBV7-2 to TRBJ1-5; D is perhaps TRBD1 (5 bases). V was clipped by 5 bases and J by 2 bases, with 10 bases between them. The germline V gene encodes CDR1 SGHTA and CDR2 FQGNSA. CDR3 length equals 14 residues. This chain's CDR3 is CASSGGGGNQPQHF. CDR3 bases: TGTGCCAGCAGCGGCGGGGGTGGCAATCAGCCCCAGCATTTT.

CDR3 sequence: CASSHQTGPQGYGYTF. For the CDR3, the DNA is TGTGCCAGCAGCCATCAGACAGGCCCTCAGGGCTATGGCTACACCTTC. The gene calls are TRBV7-8 and TRBJ1-2; weak D call: TRBD1 (6 bases). The CDR3 length is 16 residues. Per the germline V gene, CDR1 is SGHVS and CDR2 is FQNEAQ. Trimming shortened V by 5 bases and J by 4 bases, and 20 bases separated the two germline ends.

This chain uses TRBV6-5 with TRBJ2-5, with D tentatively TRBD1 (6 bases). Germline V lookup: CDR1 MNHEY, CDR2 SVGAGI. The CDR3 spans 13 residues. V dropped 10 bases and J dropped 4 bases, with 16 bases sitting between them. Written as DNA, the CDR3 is TGTGCCATCCAGGGGACAAGGGCAGAGACCCAGTACTTC. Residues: CAIQGTRAETQYF.